This is a list of T cell receptor beta chains from one sample in a study of blood T cell repertoires in COVID-19. Profiled with immunoSEQ multiplex PCR; TCRdb holds only in-frame clones, not every one. The table shows 200,000 to 250,000 clones, with less than 85% occurring only once. Sequences were obtained from peripheral blood. All receptors derive from a woman older than 75 with COVID-19, enrolled during active disease. CDR3s leave out the opening cysteine and the closing phenylalanine or tryptophan. The size of a clone is reported for some rows only, either as once, few or many, or as a class for expanded clones.

V gene	clone size	CDR3 protein
TRBV7-2	-	ASSFRQGIENIQY
TRBV7-3	-	ASSQTRTAYMNTEAF
TRBV28	-	ASSPGQRTGTEAF
TRBV4-1	-	ASSQGQGRDYGYT
TRBV6-4	-	ASSDRDRATGELF
TRBV6-2/TRBV6-3	-	ASSTRDRGLDTQY
TRBV19	once	ASSMDPTGTEAF
TRBV10-3	-	AIGAWHSGGSSSYNEQF
TRBV25-1	-	ASSKTSNNEQF
TRBV2	few	ASSAGQGAGYGYT
TRBV18	-	ASSPTPDTQY
TRBV18	-	ASSRDRNTEAF
TRBV5-6	-	ASSLGQARAQPQH
TRBV7-9	-	ASSLGWTGDEQF
TRBV7-9	-	ASSWETEAF
TRBV5-1	-	ASSLVGTGGYEQY
TRBV9	-	ASSVEVGGWGYT
TRBV18	-	ASSPPRQGSYNEQF
TRBV5-4	-	ASSLGGSDQPQH
TRBV5-1	-	ASSLGGAYNEQF
TRBV4-1	-	ASIPSPAGGPRTQY
TRBV5-1	-	ASSPRGGSSYEQY
TRBV21-1	-	ASIGGPMSWGEQF
TRBV6-5	-	ASSKGPQGGNTIY
TRBV5-6	-	ASSLGQGNVDTQY
TRBV3-1/TRBV3-2	-	ASSQGPGQRTGYT
TRBV7-3	-	ASSFSNTGELF
TRBV5-4	-	ASSPGTGTNTGELF
TRBV5-1	-	ASSFTGYNSPLH
TRBV18	once	ASSQNGGSTEAF
TRBV5-4	-	ASSPGTSDYPGEF
TRBV5-1	once	ASSFRDNRYNEQF
TRBV5-1	-	ASSLGRGINEKLF
TRBV7-2	few	ASSLDSNYGYT
TRBV7-3	-	ASSFIFRGSR
TRBV28	-	ASSRVYYGYT
TRBV5-1	-	ASSLGRGQADEKLF
TRBV2	few	ASSEWPNTIY
TRBV6-5	-	ASSYRQGWSPLH
TRBV2	-	ASNRLAGEVEQF
TRBV7-9	-	GEEDRVSVEANYGYT
TRBV18	once	ASSPVYGGESGNTIY